In this sample, the clone carrying this TCR beta chain turned up many times. Its antigen is unknown. The data were taken from a study of T cells after yellow fever vaccination. Findings and limits, study-wide: Contamination by abundant bulk-population clonotypes could be present in FACS-sorted repertoires.

Production of TCR cDNA was by 5'RACE template switching, which also added a universal primer site and UMIs. TCRdb passed the 5' RACE reads through MiXCR, listing each CDR3 protein once. This sample has about 320,000 distinct CDR3 sequences; over 3.5% occur once, and the top ten carry just under 20%. The specimen was PBMCs, collected 15 days after the yellow fever booster vaccination. This clonotype was sampled from a man younger than 30 who received the YFV17D yellow fever vaccine.

Here the CDR3 DNA reads TGTGCCAGCAGCCTACAGTCCGGGAGGGAAAAACTGTTTTTT. It encodes CASSLQSGREKLFF. The V and J genes are TRBV7-9 and TRBJ1-4; D remains ambiguous. This CDR3 has 14 amino acids. CDR1 is SEHNR, CDR2 FQNEAQ, per germline (reference sequence). Trimming took off 5 bases at V and 8 bases at J, with 15 bases between the two ends.